Following are 15 T cell receptor beta chains from one sample sequenced in a study of blood T cell repertoires in COVID-19. TCRdb keeps only in-frame clones here, not all; method: immunoSEQ multiplex PCR. The sample has 110,000 to 150,000 clones; 70% to 90% are singletons. Input material: peripheral blood. The source of these receptors is a man between 65 and 85 years old with acute or convalescent COVID-19.

This rearrangement joins TRBV19 to TRBJ1-4; no firm D call. Germline values: CDR1 LNHDA, CDR2 SQIVND (reference sequence). This CDR3 is built from 13 residues. With 8 bases removed from V and 6 bases from J, the gap between germline ends came to 13 bases. The CDR3 here is CASRPAAHEKLFF. CDR3 bases: TGTGCCAGTCGCCCTGCGGCCCATGAAAAACTGTTTTTT.

The chain employs TRBV21-1 and TRBJ2-5; TRBD1, as called in the table, went unchecked against the DNA. TRBV21-1 counts as a pseudogene. This CDR3 is 16 amino acids long. The DNA of the CDR3 is TGTGCCAGCAGCAAAGCGCATGGGGCACAGGAAGAGACCCAGTACTTC. This translates into CASSKAHGAQEETQYF.

The genes are TRBV6-5 and TRBJ2-1, with 13 bases lining up with TRBD2. This CDR3 has 15 amino acids. The ends lost 10 bases at V and 6 bases at J; junction bases unmatched: 9. Germline-derived CDR1 and CDR2 are MNHEY and SVGAGI. The CDR3 coding sequence is TGTGCCACTTCGTGGACTAGCGGGGGCGTCAATGAGCAGTTCTTC. Its protein is CATSWTSGGVNEQFF.

The chain joins TRBV6-5 to TRBJ2-1, with 11 bases aligning to TRBD2. CDR3 length: 16 amino acids. CDR1 is MNHEY, CDR2 SVGAGI, per germline. Trimming took 2 bases from V and 6 from J; bases not matched to a gene: 6. The CDR3 loop is CASSYPTSGGFNEQFF. The CDR3 DNA follows: TGTGCCAGCAGTTACCCCACTAGCGGGGGATTCAATGAGCAGTTCTTC.

The sample holds a few counts of this clone. The V and J genes are TRBV6-5 and TRBJ1-5; 10 positions match TRBD1. The J segment lost 5 bases and the V segment lost 5 bases, leaving 6 bases of the junction unmatched. Germline V CDR1 and CDR2: MNHEY, SVGAGI. The CDR3 consists of 15 residues. The CDR3 loop reads CASSPGTGDDQPQHF. The DNA for the CDR3 is TGTGCCAGCAGTCCAGGGACAGGGGACGATCAGCCCCAGCATTTT.

The chain carries TRBV20-1 and TRBJ1-1; perhaps TRBD1 as D (5 bases). The CDR3 has 11 residues. Trimming took off 3 bases at V and 8 bases at J, with 10 bases between the two ends. Germline loops: CDR1 DFQATT, CDR2 SNEGSKA (reference sequence). CDR3 sequence: CSASFSGEAFF. CDR3 sequence (DNA): TGCAGTGCTAGCTTTTCAGGGGAAGCTTTCTTT.

The chain carries TRBV7-2 and TRBJ2-7; 9 positions agree with TRBD2. Germline V gene lookup returns CDR1 SGHTA and CDR2 FQGNSA. The CDR3 runs 15 residues. V lost 5 bases to trimming and J lost 10 bases; unmatched junction nucleotides: 15. CDR3 amino acids: CASSPSGTSLTNQYF. DNA of the CDR3: TGTGCCAGCAGCCCCTCCGGGACTAGCCTTACCAATCAGTACTTC.

The chain has TRBV7-2 and TRBJ1-5; no definite D call. V lost 2 bases to trimming and J lost 9 bases, with 20 bases between them. CDR1 and CDR2 (germline): SGHTA, FQGNSA. This CDR3 has 16 amino acids. The chain's CDR3 is CASSLSGVTGPGPQHF. In DNA, the CDR3 is TGTGCCAGCAGCTTAAGCGGGGTCACGGGCCCAGGGCCCCAGCATTTT.

The chain has TRBV5-1 and TRBJ2-3, with a tentative D call TRBD2 (7 bases). The V end lost 0 bases, the J end lost 1 base, and 18 bases lay between the germline ends. This CDR3 is built from 18 residues. Germline V lookup: CDR1 SGHRS, CDR2 YFSETQ. CDR3 protein: CASSLVVGGRRGTDTQYF. The CDR3 nucleotides are TGCGCCAGCAGCTTGGTTGTGGGGGGGCGGAGAGGCACAGATACGCAGTATTTT. The complete variable domain, with remaining parts taken from reference TRBV5-1 and TRBJ2-3, reads KAGVTQTPRYLIKTRGQQVTLSCSPISGHRSVSWYQQTPGQGLQFLFEYFSETQRNKGNFPGRFSGRQFSNSRSEMNVSTLELGDSALYLCASSLVVGGRRGTDTQYFGPGTRLTVL.

This chain links TRBV28 with TRBJ2-1; a possible D gene is TRBD2 (5 bases). Trimming removed 3 bases from V and 16 bases from J, with 13 bases in between. This CDR3 spans 11 amino acids. Germline CDR1 is MDHEN and CDR2 is SYDVKM. CDR3 in DNA: TGTGCCAGCAGTTTCGCGGGCCCCTCCTTCTTC. It specifies CASSFAGPSFF. The full variable domain, with the rest looked up from reference TRBV28 and TRBJ2-1, is DVKVTQSSRYLVKRTGEKVFLECVQDMDHENMFWYRQDPGLGLRLIYFSYDVKMKEKGDIPEGYSVSREKKERFSLILESASTNQTSMYLCASSFAGPSFFGPGTRLTVL.

V gene TRBV5-4 combines with J gene TRBJ2-3; 10 positions agree with TRBD1. Per the germline V gene, CDR1 is SGHNT and CDR2 is YYREEE (reference sequence). CDR3 length equals 15 residues. The J segment lost 2 bases and the V segment lost 2 bases, leaving 2 bases of the junction unmatched. CDR3 DNA sequence: TGTGCCAGCAGCTTCGGGACAGGGGACACAGATACGCAGTATTTT. Translated, it gives CASSFGTGDTDTQYF.

The V call is TRBV3-1 (or the pseudogene TRBV3-2), the J call TRBJ1-1; D is unclear. Germline CDR1 LGHDT, CDR2 YNNKEL (reference sequence). Trimming stripped 0 bases from V and 1 base from J, with 6 bases between. This CDR3 comprises 14 residues. CDR3 protein: CASSQDYPNTEAFF. The CDR3 coding sequence is TGTGCCAGCAGCCAAGACTATCCGAACACTGAAGCTTTCTTT.

The J gene is TRBJ2-3, the V gene TRBV20-1; the D gene is possibly TRBD2 (5 bases). This CDR3 comprises 11 residues. The V end lost 2 bases, the J end lost 9 bases, and 9 bases lay between the germline ends. Germline V gene lookup returns CDR1 DFQATT and CDR2 SNEGSKA (reference sequence). The CDR3 DNA reads as TGCAGTGCTAGAAACCCGGGGACGCAGTATTTT. Amino acid sequence: CSARNPGTQYF.

As concerns this clone: The junction and the germline gene differ at one end; a read error may be behind it. This chain connects TRBV27 to TRBJ2-4; 8 bases map to TRBD1. The CDR3 loop spans 20 amino acids. Germline assignment: CDR1 MNHEY and CDR2 SMNVEV (reference sequence). Written as DNA, the CDR3 is TGTGCCAGCAGTATATCCCCCCCCGGTCCCGGACAGGGCGAGGGAAACATTCAGTACTTC. As protein: CASSISPPGPGQGEGNIQYF.

V usage is TRBV25-1 and J usage is TRBJ1-6; 10 bases match TRBD1. Germline values: CDR1 MGHDK, CDR2 SYGVNS. V dropped 3 bases and J dropped 8; count of bases not matched to a gene: 4. The CDR3 runs 15 residues. DNA of the CDR3: TGTGCCAGCAGTGATCGGGACAGGGGAGATTCACCCCTCCACTTT. Its protein is CASSDRDRGDSPLHF. Based on the CDR3 plus reference TRBV25-1 and TRBJ1-6, the full variable domain is EADIYQTPRYLVIGTGKKITLECSQTMGHDKMYWYQQDPGMELHLIHYSYGVNSTEKGDLSSESTVSRIRTEHFPLTLESARPSHTSQYLCASSDRDRGDSPLHFGNGTRLTVT.